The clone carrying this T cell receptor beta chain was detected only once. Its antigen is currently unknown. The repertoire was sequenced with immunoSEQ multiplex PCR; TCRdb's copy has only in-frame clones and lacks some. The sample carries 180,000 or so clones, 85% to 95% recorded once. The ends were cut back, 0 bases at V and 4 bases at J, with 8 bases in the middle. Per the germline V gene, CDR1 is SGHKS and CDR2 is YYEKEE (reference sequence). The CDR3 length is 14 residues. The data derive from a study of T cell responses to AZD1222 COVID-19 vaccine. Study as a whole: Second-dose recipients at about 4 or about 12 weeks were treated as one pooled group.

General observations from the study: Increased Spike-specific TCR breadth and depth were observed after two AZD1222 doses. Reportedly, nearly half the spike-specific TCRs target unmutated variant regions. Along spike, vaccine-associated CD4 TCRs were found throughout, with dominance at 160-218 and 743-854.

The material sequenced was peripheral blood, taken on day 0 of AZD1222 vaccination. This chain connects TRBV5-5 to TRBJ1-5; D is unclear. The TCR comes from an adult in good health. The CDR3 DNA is TGTGCCAGCAGCTTGGCCGGTGGTAATCAGCCCCAGCATTTT. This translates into CASSLAGGNQPQHF.